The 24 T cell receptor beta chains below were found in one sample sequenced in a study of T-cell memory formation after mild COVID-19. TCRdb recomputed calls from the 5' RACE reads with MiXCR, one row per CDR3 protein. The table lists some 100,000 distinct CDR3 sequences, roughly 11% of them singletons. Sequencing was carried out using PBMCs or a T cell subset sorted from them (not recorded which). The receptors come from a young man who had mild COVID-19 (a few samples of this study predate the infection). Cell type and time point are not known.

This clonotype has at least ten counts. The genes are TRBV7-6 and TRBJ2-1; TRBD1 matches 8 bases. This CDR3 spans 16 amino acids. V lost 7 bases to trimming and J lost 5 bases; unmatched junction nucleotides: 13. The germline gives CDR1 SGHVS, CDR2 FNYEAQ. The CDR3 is CASTPSRTGSNNEQFF. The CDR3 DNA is TGTGCCAGCACCCCATCTAGGACAGGGTCCAACAATGAGCAGTTCTTC.

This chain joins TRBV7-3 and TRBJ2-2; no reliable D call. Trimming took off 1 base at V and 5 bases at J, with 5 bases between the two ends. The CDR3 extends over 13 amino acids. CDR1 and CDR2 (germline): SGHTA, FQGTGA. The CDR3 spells CASSLIETGELFF. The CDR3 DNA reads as TGTGCCAGCAGCTTAATTGAGACCGGGGAGCTGTTTTTT.

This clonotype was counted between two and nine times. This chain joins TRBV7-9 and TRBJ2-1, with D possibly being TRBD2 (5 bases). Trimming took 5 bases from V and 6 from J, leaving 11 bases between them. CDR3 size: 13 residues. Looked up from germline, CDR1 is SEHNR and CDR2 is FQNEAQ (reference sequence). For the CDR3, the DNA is TGTGCCAGCAGCCCCGCGGCGGGCAATGAGCAGTTCTTC. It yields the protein CASSPAAGNEQFF.

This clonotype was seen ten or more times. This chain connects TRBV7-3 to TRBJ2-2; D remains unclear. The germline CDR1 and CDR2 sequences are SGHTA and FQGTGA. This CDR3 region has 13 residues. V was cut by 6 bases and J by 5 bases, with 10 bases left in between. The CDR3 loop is CASSPQGTGELFF. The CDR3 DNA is TGTGCCAGCAGTCCCCAAGGGACCGGGGAGCTGTTTTTT. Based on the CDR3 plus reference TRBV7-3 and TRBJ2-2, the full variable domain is GAGVSQTPSNKVTEKGKYVELRCDPISGHTALYWYRQSLGQGPEFLIYFQGTGAADDSGLPNDRFFAVRPEGSVSTLKIQRTERGDSAVYLCASSPQGTGELFFGEGSRLTVL.

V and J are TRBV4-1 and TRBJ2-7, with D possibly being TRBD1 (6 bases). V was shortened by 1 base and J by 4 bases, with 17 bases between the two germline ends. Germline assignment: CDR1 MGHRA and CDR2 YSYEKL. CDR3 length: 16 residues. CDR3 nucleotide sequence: TGCGCCAGCAGCCAAGCCCCCGCAGGGGTCCAGTACGAGCAGTACTTC. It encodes CASSQAPAGVQYEQYF.

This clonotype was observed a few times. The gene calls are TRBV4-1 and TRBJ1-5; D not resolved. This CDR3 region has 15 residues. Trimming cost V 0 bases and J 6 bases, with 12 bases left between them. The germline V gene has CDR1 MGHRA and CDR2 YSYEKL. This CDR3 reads CASSQDPRWVQPQHF. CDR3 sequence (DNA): TGCGCCAGCAGCCAAGATCCGCGGTGGGTTCAGCCCCAGCATTTT.

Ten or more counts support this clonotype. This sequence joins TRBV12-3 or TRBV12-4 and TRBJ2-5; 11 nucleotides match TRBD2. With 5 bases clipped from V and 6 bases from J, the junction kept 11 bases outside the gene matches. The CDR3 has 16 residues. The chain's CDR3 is CASSGTGLAVSQTQYF. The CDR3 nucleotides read TGTGCCAGCAGTGGGACGGGACTAGCGGTTTCTCAGACCCAGTACTTC.

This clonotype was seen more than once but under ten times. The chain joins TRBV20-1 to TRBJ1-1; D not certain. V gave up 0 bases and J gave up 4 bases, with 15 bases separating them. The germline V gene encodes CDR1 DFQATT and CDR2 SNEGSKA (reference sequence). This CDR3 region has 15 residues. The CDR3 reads CSARDLTASSTEAFF. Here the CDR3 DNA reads TGCAGTGCTAGAGATCTTACCGCTTCCTCCACTGAAGCTTTCTTT.

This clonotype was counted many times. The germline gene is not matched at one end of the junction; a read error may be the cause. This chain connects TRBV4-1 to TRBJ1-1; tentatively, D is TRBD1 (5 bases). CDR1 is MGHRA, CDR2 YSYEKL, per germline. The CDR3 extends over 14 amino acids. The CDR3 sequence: CASSLRGMNTEAFF. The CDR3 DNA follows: TGTGCCAGCAGCTTACGGGGCATGAACACTGAAGCTTTCTTT.

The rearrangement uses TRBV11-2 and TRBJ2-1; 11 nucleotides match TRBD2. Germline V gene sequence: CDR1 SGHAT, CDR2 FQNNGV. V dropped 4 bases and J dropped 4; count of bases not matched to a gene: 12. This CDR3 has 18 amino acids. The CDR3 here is CASSSGLAVLGPYNEQFF. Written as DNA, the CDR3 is TGTGCCAGCAGCTCGGGACTAGCGGTTCTTGGCCCTTACAATGAGCAGTTCTTC.

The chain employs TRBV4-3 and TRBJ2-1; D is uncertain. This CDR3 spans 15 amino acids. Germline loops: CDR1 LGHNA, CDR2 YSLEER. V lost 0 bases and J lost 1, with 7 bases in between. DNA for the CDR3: TGCGCCAGCAGCCAAGATCTAGGTTCCTACAATGAGCAGTTCTTC. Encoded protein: CASSQDLGSYNEQFF.

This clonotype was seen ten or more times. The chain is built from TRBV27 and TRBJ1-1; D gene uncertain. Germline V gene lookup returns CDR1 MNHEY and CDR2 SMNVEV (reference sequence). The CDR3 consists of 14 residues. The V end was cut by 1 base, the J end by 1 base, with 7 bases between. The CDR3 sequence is CASSLLSGNTEAFF. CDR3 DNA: TGTGCCAGCAGTTTATTATCGGGGAACACTGAAGCTTTCTTT.

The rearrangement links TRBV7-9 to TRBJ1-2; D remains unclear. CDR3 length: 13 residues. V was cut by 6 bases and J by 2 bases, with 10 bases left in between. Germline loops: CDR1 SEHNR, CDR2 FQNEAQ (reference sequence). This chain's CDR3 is CASRPHVNYGYTF. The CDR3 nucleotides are TGTGCCAGCAGACCTCACGTCAACTATGGCTACACCTTC.

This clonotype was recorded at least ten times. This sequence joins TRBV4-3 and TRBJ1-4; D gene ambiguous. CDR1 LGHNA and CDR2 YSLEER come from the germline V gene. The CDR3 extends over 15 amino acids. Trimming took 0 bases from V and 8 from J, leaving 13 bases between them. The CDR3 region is CASSQEAEVGEKLFF. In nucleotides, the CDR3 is TGCGCCAGCAGCCAAGAGGCGGAAGTCGGGGAAAAACTGTTTTTT.

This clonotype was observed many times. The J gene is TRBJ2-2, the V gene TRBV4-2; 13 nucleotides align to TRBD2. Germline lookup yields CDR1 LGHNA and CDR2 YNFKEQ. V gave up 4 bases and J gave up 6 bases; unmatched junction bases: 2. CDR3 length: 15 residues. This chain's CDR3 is CASSPTSGGPGELFF. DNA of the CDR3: TGTGCCAGCAGCCCGACTAGCGGGGGGCCCGGGGAGCTGTTTTTT.

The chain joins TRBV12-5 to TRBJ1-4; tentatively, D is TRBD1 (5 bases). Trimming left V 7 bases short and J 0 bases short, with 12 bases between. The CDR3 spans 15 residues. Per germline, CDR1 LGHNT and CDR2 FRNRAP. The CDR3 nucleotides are TGTGCTAGTGTTAGCGACAGTGCAACTAATGAAAAACTGTTTTTT. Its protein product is CASVSDSATNEKLFF.

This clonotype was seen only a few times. For the CDR3, the DNA is TGCGCCAGCAGCTTGGTGGGGGGCGAAAATGAGCAGTTCTTC. It is translated as CASSLVGGENEQFF. The V and J genes are TRBV5-1 and TRBJ2-1, with D perhaps matching TRBD1 or TRBD2 (6 bases each). The germline V gene encodes CDR1 SGHRS and CDR2 YFSETQ. The CDR3 length is 14 residues. V lost 0 bases, J lost 7 bases, and 11 bases lay in between.

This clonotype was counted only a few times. CDR3 residues: CASEAGGNQPQHF. CDR3 in DNA: TGTGCCAGTGAAGCAGGGGGCAATCAGCCCCAGCATTTT. J is TRBJ1-5 and V is TRBV19, with TRBD1 as a possible D gene (6 bases). V was pared by 8 bases and J by 2 bases, with 10 bases between. This CDR3 contains 13 residues. CDR1 and CDR2 (germline): LNHDA, SQIVND (reference sequence).

CDR3 bases: TGTGCCAGCAGCGACGTGGGACAGCGCAGAGCGACTGGAAACACCATATATTTT. Protein: CASSDVGQRRATGNTIYF. The chain couples TRBV9 to TRBJ1-3; 7 bases fit TRBD1. The trim removed 3 bases at V and 2 bases at J, leaving 14 bases unmatched. Looked up from germline, CDR1 is SGDLS and CDR2 is YYNGEE. The CDR3 consists of 18 residues.

CDR3 in amino acids: CASSLTAAVKAFF. CDR3 nucleotides: TGTGCCAGCAGTTTAACAGCTGCGGTGAAAGCTTTCTTT. The genes are TRBV12-3 or TRBV12-4 and TRBJ1-1; no reliable D call. Deletions cut 2 bases from V and 9 bases from J, with 13 bases between. The CDR3 loop spans 13 amino acids.

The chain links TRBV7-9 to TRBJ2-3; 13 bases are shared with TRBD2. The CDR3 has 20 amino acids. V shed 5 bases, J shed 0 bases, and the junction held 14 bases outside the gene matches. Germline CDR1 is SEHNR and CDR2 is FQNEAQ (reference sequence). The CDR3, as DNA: TGTGCCAGCAGCGCCCGACTAGCGGGGGGCTTGTCTACTAGCACAGATACGCAGTATTTT. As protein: CASSARLAGGLSTSTDTQYF.

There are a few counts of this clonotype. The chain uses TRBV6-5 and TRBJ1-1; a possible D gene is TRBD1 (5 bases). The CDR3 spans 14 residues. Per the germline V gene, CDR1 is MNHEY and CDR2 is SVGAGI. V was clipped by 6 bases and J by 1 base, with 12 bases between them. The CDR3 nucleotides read TGTGCCAGCAGCCCGAATGGGGGGAACACTGAAGCTTTCTTT. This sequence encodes CASSPNGGNTEAFF.

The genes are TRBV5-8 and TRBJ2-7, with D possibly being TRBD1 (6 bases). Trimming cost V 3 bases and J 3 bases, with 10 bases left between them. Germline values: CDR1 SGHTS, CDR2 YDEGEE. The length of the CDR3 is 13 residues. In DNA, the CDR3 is TGTGCCAGCAGCTACCGACAGGACTACGAGCAGTACTTC. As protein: CASSYRQDYEQYF.

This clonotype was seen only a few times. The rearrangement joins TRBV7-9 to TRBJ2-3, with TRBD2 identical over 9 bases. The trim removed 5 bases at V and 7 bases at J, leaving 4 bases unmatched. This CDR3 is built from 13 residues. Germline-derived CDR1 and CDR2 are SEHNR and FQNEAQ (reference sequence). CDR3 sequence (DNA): TGTGCCAGCAGCATGGGACTAGCAAATACGCAGTATTTT. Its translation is CASSMGLANTQYF.